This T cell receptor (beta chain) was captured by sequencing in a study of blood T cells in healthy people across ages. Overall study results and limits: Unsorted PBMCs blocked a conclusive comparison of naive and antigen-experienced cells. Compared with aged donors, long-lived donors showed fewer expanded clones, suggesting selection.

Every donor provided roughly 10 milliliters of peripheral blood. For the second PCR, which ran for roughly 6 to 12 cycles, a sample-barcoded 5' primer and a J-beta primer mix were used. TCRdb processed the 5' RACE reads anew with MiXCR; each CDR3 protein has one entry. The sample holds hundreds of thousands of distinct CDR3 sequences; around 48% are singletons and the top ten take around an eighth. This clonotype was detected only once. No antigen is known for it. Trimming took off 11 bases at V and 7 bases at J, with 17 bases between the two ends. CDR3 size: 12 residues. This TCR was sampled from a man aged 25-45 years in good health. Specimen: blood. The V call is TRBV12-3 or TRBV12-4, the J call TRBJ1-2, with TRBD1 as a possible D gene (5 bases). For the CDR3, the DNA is TGTGCCGGCGGGGGAGGGATTTTTGGCTACACCTTC. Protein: CAGGGGIFGYTF.